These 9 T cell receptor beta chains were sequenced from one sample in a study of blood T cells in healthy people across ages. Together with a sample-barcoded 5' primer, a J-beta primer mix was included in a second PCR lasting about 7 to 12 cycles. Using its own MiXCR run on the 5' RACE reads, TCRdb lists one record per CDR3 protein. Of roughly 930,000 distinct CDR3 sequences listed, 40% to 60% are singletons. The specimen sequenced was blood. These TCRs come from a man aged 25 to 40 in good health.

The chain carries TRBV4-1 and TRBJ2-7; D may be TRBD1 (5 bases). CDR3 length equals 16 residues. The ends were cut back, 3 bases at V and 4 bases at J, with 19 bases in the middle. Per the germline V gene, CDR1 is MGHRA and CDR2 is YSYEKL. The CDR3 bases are TGCGCCAGCAGCCACAAGACGACAGACACCTCTTACGAGCAGTACTTC. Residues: CASSHKTTDTSYEQYF.

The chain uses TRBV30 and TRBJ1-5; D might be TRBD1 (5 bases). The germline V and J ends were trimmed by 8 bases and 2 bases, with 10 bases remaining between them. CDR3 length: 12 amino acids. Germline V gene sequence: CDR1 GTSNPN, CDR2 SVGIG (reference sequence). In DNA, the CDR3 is TGTGCCGTGGGGGGGGGCAATCAGCCCCAGCATTTT. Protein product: CAVGGGNQPQHF.

The CDR3 loop is CASSVGFGGEYGYTF. Written as DNA, the CDR3 is TGTGCCAGCAGCGTAGGTTTCGGGGGCGAGTATGGCTACACCTTC. The V gene is TRBV9, the J gene TRBJ1-2; maybe TRBD1 (6 bases). The V end was cut by 0 bases, the J end by 5 bases, with 14 bases between. Germline V gene data show CDR1 as SGDLS and CDR2 as YYNGEE. The CDR3 covers 15 residues.

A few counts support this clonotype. This CDR3 reads CSVGLTGELFF. The DNA for the CDR3 is TGCAGCGTTGGACTTACCGGGGAGCTGTTTTTT. This sequence joins TRBV29-1 and TRBJ2-2; the D is unclear. Germline V gives CDR1 SQVTM, CDR2 ANQGSEA. The CDR3 covers 11 residues. V gave up 4 bases and J gave up 5 bases, with 5 bases separating them.

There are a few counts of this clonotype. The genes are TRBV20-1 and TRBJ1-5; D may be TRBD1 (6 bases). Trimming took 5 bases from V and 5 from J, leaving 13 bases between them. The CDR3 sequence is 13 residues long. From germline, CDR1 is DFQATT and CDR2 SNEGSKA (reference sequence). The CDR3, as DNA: TGCAGTGCTGGGGGCAGGGTTGATCAGCCCCAGCATTTT. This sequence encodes CSAGGRVDQPQHF.

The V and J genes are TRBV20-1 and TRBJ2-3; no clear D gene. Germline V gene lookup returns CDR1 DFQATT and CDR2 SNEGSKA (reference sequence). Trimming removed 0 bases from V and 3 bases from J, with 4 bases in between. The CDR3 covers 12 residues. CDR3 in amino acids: CSARDDTDTQYF. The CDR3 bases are TGCAGTGCTAGAGATGATACAGATACGCAGTATTTT.

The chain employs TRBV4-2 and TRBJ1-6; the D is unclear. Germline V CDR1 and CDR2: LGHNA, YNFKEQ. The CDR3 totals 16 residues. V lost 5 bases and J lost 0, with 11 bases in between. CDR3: CASSARPSSYNSPLHF. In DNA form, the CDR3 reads TGTGCCAGCAGCGCCCGCCCAAGCTCCTATAATTCACCCCTCCACTTT.

This CDR3 reads CASSNWDTQYF. CDR3 bases: TGTGCCAGCAGCAACTGGGATACGCAGTATTTT. The chain is built from TRBV7-2 and TRBJ2-3; no firm D call. In germline, CDR1 is SGHTA, CDR2 FQGNSA. V was shortened by 5 bases and J by 6 bases, with 6 bases between the two germline ends. CDR3 size: 11 residues. The whole variable domain, filled in from reference TRBV7-2 and TRBJ2-3, reads GAGVSQSPSNKVTEKGKDVELRCDPISGHTALYWYRQSLGQGLEFLIYFQGNSAPDKSGLPSDRFSAERTGGSVSTLTIQRTQQEDSAVYLCASSNWDTQYFGPGTRLTVL.

The CDR3 nucleotides are TGTGCCAGCAGCGATCGGCCCGGGACATCCAATGAGCAGTTCTTC. It codes for CASSDRPGTSNEQFF. The chain has TRBV4-2 and TRBJ2-1, with a weak D call TRBD1 (6 bases). Germline V gene data show CDR1 as LGHNA and CDR2 as YNFKEQ. The V gene lost 5 bases and the J gene lost 6 bases, with 17 bases spanning the gap. CDR3 length: 15 amino acids.